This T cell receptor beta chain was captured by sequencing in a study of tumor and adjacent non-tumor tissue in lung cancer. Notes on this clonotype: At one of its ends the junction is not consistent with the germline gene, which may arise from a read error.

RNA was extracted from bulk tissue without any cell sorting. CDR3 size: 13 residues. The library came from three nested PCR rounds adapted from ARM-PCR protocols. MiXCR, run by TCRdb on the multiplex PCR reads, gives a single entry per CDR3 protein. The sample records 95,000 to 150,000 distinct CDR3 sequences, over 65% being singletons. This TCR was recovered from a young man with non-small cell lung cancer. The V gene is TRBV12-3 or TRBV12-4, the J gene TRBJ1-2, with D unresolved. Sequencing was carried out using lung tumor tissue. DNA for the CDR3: TGTGCCAACAGTTTGGTCCTTAACTATGGCTACACCTTC. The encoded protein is CANSLVLNYGYTF.